The next 19 T cell receptor beta chains were all read from a single sample in a study of control samples from healthy donors and cancer patients. Profiling relied on immunoSEQ multiplex PCR, and the TCRdb table lists in-frame clones only, not all of them. The sample lists fewer than 200,000 clones, about 90% seen once, with around 1.4% in the top ten. The specimen sequenced was blood. The receptors come from a woman in her fifties or sixties in good health.

About this clone itself: Mismatch with germline at one junction end may stem from a read error. This rearrangement joins TRBV7-2 to TRBJ2-7; 9 nucleotides align to TRBD2. Per the germline V gene, CDR1 is SGHTA and CDR2 is FQGNSA. The CDR3 extends over 14 amino acids. The CDR3: CASSDPGTSFSRDF. The CDR3 DNA is TGTGCCAGCAGTGACCCCGGGACTAGCTTTTCGCGGGACTTC.

The chain recombines TRBV7-2 with TRBJ1-2; D may be TRBD1 (5 bases). The germline gives CDR1 SGHTA, CDR2 FQGNSA. The V and J ends lost 3 bases and 7 bases respectively, with 9 bases between them. This CDR3 region has 12 residues. The chain's CDR3 is CASSFNGGGYTF. CDR3 DNA: TGTGCCAGCAGCTTTAACGGGGGTGGCTACACCTTC. Based on the CDR3 plus reference TRBV7-2 and TRBJ1-2, the full variable domain is GAGVSQSPSNKVTEKGKDVELRCDPISGHTALYWYRQSLGQGLEFLIYFQGNSAPDKSGLPSDRFSAERTGGSVSTLTIQRTQQEDSAVYLCASSFNGGGYTFGSGTRLTVV.

The chain recombines TRBV2 with TRBJ2-7; D gene ambiguous. Germline assignment: CDR1 SNHLY and CDR2 FYNNEI. The CDR3 has 12 residues. Deletions cut 2 bases from V and 7 bases from J, with 9 bases between. CDR3 sequence reads: CASSETRGEQYF. In DNA form, the CDR3 reads TGTGCCAGCAGTGAAACTCGTGGGGAGCAGTACTTC. Looking up the rest from reference TRBV2 and TRBJ2-7 gives the full variable domain: EPEVTQTPSHQVTQMGQEVILRCVPISNHLYFYWYRQILGQKVEFLVSFYNNEISEKSEIFDDQFSVERPDGSNFTLKIRSTKLEDSAMYFCASSETRGEQYFGPGTRLTVT.

The J gene is TRBJ2-7, the V gene TRBV4-3; D unresolved. The CDR3 is 18 amino acids. V lost 0 bases, J lost 4 bases, and 22 bases lay in between. Germline V lookup: CDR1 LGHNA, CDR2 YSLEER. CDR3 bases: TGCGCCAGCAGCCAAGACGTAAAAGGCACACCCCCCGGATACGAGCAGTACTTC. Translated: CASSQDVKGTPPGYEQYF.

The gene calls are TRBV7-2 and TRBJ2-7; TRBD2 matches 7 bases. The germline V gene encodes CDR1 SGHTA and CDR2 FQGNSA. The CDR3 runs to 17 residues. V lost 2 bases, J lost 6 bases, and 16 bases stayed unmatched. The CDR3, as DNA: TGTGCCAGCAGCTTACTAAGCGGGATCGTTCGGAAGGGCGAGCAGTACTTC. The encoded protein is CASSLLSGIVRKGEQYF.

The chain employs TRBV4-3 and TRBJ1-6; TRBD1 matches 7 bases. Germline V gene sequence: CDR1 LGHNA, CDR2 YSLEER. Trimming removed 4 bases from V and 9 bases from J; junction bases left unmatched: 9. CDR3 size: 15 residues. The DNA of the CDR3 is TGCGCCAGCAGCCTAATACAGGGGAACAGTTCACCCCTCCACTTT. It translates to CASSLIQGNSSPLHF.

The CDR3 DNA sequence: TGCGCCAGCAGCCAATTCTACCTAGACAGGGTGAATGAAAAACTGTTTTTT. Translation: CASSQFYLDRVNEKLFF. The chain links TRBV4-3 to TRBJ1-4, with 7 bases that match TRBD1. This CDR3 is 17 amino acids long. CDR1 and CDR2 from the germline V gene are LGHNA and YSLEER. The V and J ends lost 2 bases and 5 bases, in that order; junction bases with no gene match: 11.

CDR3 DNA: TGTGCCAGCAGCAGGGGCAGGGACTATGGCTACACCTTC. This gives the protein CASSRGRDYGYTF. The gene calls are TRBV6-5 and TRBJ1-2, with D possibly being TRBD1 (6 bases). V was trimmed by 6 bases and J by 3 bases, leaving 11 bases between them. Germline V lookup: CDR1 MNHEY, CDR2 SVGAGI. This CDR3 is 13 amino acids long.

This clone was picked up one time. The rearrangement uses TRBV24-1 and TRBJ1-1; D unresolved. Per the germline V gene, CDR1 is KGHDR and CDR2 is SFDVKD. This CDR3 region has 12 residues. Between the trimmed V and J ends, which lost 9 bases and 5 bases, there was a span of 12 bases. CDR3 bases: TGTGCCACCTCGGAAAAGGGTACTGAAGCTTTCTTT. This translates into CATSEKGTEAFF.

V gene TRBV11-2 combines with J gene TRBJ1-2; no clear D gene. Germline V gene data show CDR1 as SGHAT and CDR2 as FQNNGV. The CDR3 is 15 residues long. Deletions cut 2 bases from V and 3 bases from J, with 13 bases between. CDR3 in DNA: TGTGCCAGCAGCTTAAGAGGGAGAACCGACTATGGCTACACCTTC. Translating it yields CASSLRGRTDYGYTF.

The rearrangement links TRBV5-1 to TRBJ1-1; no clear D. CDR3 length: 15 residues. The V and J ends lost 0 bases and 7 bases respectively, with 16 bases between them. Germline assignment: CDR1 SGHRS and CDR2 YFSETQ. The CDR3: CASSLDGRVSSEAFF. CDR3 nucleotides: TGCGCCAGCAGCTTGGACGGCAGAGTCTCGAGTGAAGCTTTCTTT.

This chain joins TRBV24-1 and TRBJ1-2; 8 nucleotides match TRBD1. The CDR3 runs to 14 residues. Germline V gene lookup returns CDR1 KGHDR and CDR2 SFDVKD. The V gene end was trimmed by 6 bases and the J gene end by 5 bases; junction bases not matched to a gene: 7. The CDR3 coding sequence is TGTGCCACCAGTTTGACAGGGGAGGAATATGGCTACACCTTC. It codes for CATSLTGEEYGYTF.

The CDR3 DNA is TGTGCCAGCAGTCGTCGGGACAGGGGGCGCGGAGGCTACACCTTC. Amino acid sequence: CASSRRDRGRGGYTF. The rearrangement links TRBV6-5 to TRBJ1-2; 12 bases are a match to TRBD1. V dropped 5 bases and J dropped 8; count of bases not matched to a gene: 9. Germline values: CDR1 MNHEY, CDR2 SVGAGI. This CDR3 comprises 15 residues.

The rearrangement links TRBV13 to TRBJ2-7, with a weak D call TRBD1 (6 bases). The CDR3 spans 12 residues. Germline V gene sequence: CDR1 PRHDT, CDR2 FYEKMQ (reference sequence). The V end was cut by 6 bases, the J end by 6 bases, with 12 bases between. Written as DNA, the CDR3 is TGTGCCAGCAGGTCAGGGGTCGGCGAGCAGTACTTC. Translation: CASRSGVGEQYF. The full variable domain, rest sourced from reference TRBV13 and TRBJ2-7, is AAGVIQSPRHLIKEKRETATLKCYPIPRHDTVYWYQQGPGQDPQFLISFYEKMQSDKGSIPDRFSAQQFSDYHSELNMSSLELGDSALYFCASRSGVGEQYFGPGTRLTVT.

The CDR3 coding sequence is TGTGCCTGGAGGGACAGGAATCTCCTTAGCAATCAGCCCCAGCATTTT. This encodes CAWRDRNLLSNQPQHF. This chain uses TRBV30 with TRBJ1-5; 7 bases map to TRBD1. V was clipped by 3 bases and J by 0 bases; unmatched bases: 8. This CDR3 region has 16 residues. Germline CDR1 reads GTSNPN; CDR2 reads SVGIG (reference sequence).

The V gene is TRBV5-1, the J gene TRBJ2-7, with D unclear. The V gene's germline CDR1 is SGHRS and CDR2 YFSETQ. The V and J ends lost 0 bases and 5 bases respectively, with 12 bases between them. This CDR3 has 14 amino acids. DNA of the CDR3: TGCGCCAGCAGCTTGGAACGGGCGAGTGACGAGCAGTACTTC. Its translation is CASSLERASDEQYF.

This clone was detected a few times. The V gene is TRBV27, the J gene TRBJ1-2; D ambiguous. The ends were cut back, 6 bases at V and 2 bases at J, with 10 bases in the middle. The CDR3 consists of 13 residues. The germline gives CDR1 MNHEY, CDR2 SMNVEV (reference sequence). The CDR3: CASSPVYNYGYTF. CDR3 in DNA: TGTGCCAGCAGCCCTGTGTACAACTATGGCTACACCTTC.

This chain joins TRBV29-1 and TRBJ1-2; D is ambiguous. There are 11 residues in the CDR3. CDR1 and CDR2 from the germline V gene are SQVTM and ANQGSEA. V lost 0 bases and J lost 12, with 11 bases in between. This chain's CDR3 is CSVEEPRAHTF. The CDR3 DNA reads as TGCAGCGTTGAAGAACCAAGGGCCCACACCTTC.

The V and J genes are TRBV6-2 or TRBV6-3 and TRBJ2-3; D not resolved. Germline lookup yields CDR1 MNHEY and CDR2 SVGEGT. The CDR3 covers 14 residues. The germline V and J ends were trimmed by 2 bases and 2 bases, with 8 bases remaining between them. CDR3 loop: CASSYRTPTDTQYF. Written as DNA, the CDR3 is TGTGCCAGCAGTTACAGGACGCCCACAGATACGCAGTATTTT.